The 12 T cell receptor beta chains below were found in one sample sequenced in a study of T-cell memory formation after mild COVID-19. A single record per CDR3 protein comes from TCRdb applying MiXCR to the 5' RACE reads. The sample has 250,000 to 350,000 distinct CDR3 sequences; more than 13% are singletons. Sequenced sample: PBMCs or a T cell subset sorted from them (not recorded which). All receptors come from a man aged 18 to 29 who had mild COVID-19 (a few samples of this study predate the infection). Cell type and time point are not known.

This rearrangement joins TRBV10-3 to TRBJ2-1, with TRBD1 matching over 9 bases. CDR1 is ENHRY and CDR2 is SYGVKD in the germline V gene. V gave up 11 bases and J gave up 7 bases; unmatched junction bases: 9. The CDR3 length is 13 residues. CDR3 sequence: CAFRDRVRNEQFF. CDR3 nucleotides: TGTGCCTTCCGGGACAGGGTAAGGAATGAGCAGTTCTTC.

Here the CDR3 reads CASRSGRIGSEQYV. As DNA, the CDR3 is TGTGCCAGCAGATCGGGACGCATAGGGTCCGAGCAGTACGTC. J is TRBJ2-7 and V is TRBV27, with D possibly being TRBD1 or TRBD2 (5 bases each). The CDR3 covers 14 residues. The V end lost 6 bases, the J end lost 6 bases, and 18 bases lay between the germline ends. Germline V gene sequence: CDR1 MNHEY, CDR2 SMNVEV (reference sequence).

The rearrangement links TRBV4-2 to TRBJ2-1, with 11 bases aligning to TRBD2. The V and J ends lost 3 bases and 6 bases, in that order; junction bases with no gene match: 10. The CDR3 length is 17 residues. Germline CDR1 reads LGHNA; CDR2 reads YNFKEQ. The CDR3: CASSHLPLAGGVNEQFF. The CDR3 DNA reads as TGTGCCAGCAGCCACCTGCCCCTAGCGGGGGGAGTCAATGAGCAGTTCTTC.

The chain links TRBV20-1 to TRBJ2-1; D gene unclear. Germline V gene lookup returns CDR1 DFQATT and CDR2 SNEGSKA (reference sequence). The V end lost 5 bases, the J end lost 0 bases, and 11 bases lay between the germline ends. The CDR3 has 14 amino acids. CDR3 residues: CSAETASSYNEQFF. In nucleotides, the CDR3 is TGCAGTGCTGAGACTGCTAGCTCCTACAATGAGCAGTTCTTC.

In this sample, this clonotype turned up a few times. The rearrangement links TRBV7-2 to TRBJ2-2, with D maybe TRBD1 (7 bases). Trimming cost V 4 bases and J 7 bases, with 13 bases left between them. Germline CDR1 reads SGHTA; CDR2 reads FQGNSA. This CDR3 is 14 amino acids long. This chain's CDR3 is CASSSSGGIGELFF. In DNA form, the CDR3 reads TGTGCCAGCAGCTCTTCAGGGGGGATCGGGGAGCTGTTTTTT. The full variable domain, rest sourced from reference TRBV7-2 and TRBJ2-2, is GAGVSQSPSNKVTEKGKDVELRCDPISGHTALYWYRQSLGQGLEFLIYFQGNSAPDKSGLPSDRFSAERTGGSVSTLTIQRTQQEDSAVYLCASSSSGGIGELFFGEGSRLTVL.

The V call is TRBV6-5, the J call TRBJ1-2; a possible D gene is TRBD1 (5 bases). The germline CDR1 and CDR2 sequences are MNHEY and SVGAGI. V was shortened by 0 bases and J by 9 bases, with 5 bases between the two germline ends. The CDR3 extends over 11 amino acids. CDR3 bases: TGTGCCAGCAGTTACTCGGGGCGCTACACCTTC. Translating it yields CASSYSGRYTF.

The CDR3 region has the DNA TGTGCCAGTAGTCATGACCGGACGGGAGGTTATGGCTACACCTTC. Its protein product is CASSHDRTGGYGYTF. This chain connects TRBV19 to TRBJ1-2; unclear D gene. The CDR3 spans 15 residues. V dropped 5 bases and J dropped 5 bases, with 18 bases sitting between them. Germline V gives CDR1 LNHDA, CDR2 SQIVND (reference sequence). The full variable domain, completed using reference TRBV19 and TRBJ1-2, is DGGITQSPKYLFRKEGQNVTLSCEQNLNHDAMYWYRQDPGQGLRLIYYSQIVNDFQKGDIAEGYSVSREKKESFPLTVTSAQKNPTAFYLCASSHDRTGGYGYTFGSGTRLTVV.

This clonotype was seen more than once but under ten times. The genes are TRBV9 and TRBJ2-7, with TRBD1 as a possible D gene (5 bases). Trimming left V 2 bases short and J 1 base short, with 10 bases between. The CDR3 consists of 14 residues. CDR1 SGDLS and CDR2 YYNGEE come from the germline V gene. The CDR3 DNA follows: TGTGCCAGCAGCGTGGACATAGGTTCCTACGAGCAGTACTTC. It codes for CASSVDIGSYEQYF.

This clonotype was detected many times. The V call is TRBV12-3 or TRBV12-4, the J call TRBJ1-1; maybe TRBD1 (6 bases). This CDR3 is 15 amino acids long. The V end lost 4 bases, the J end lost 11 bases, and 23 bases lay between the germline ends. The CDR3 reads CASSSGTSGYTKAFF. The DNA for the CDR3 is TGTGCCAGCAGTTCCGGGACATCCGGATATACTAAGGCTTTCTTT.

This clonotype was seen many times. The chain is built from TRBV18 and TRBJ2-1; D could derive from TRBD1 or TRBD2 (6 bases each). Between the trimmed V and J ends, which lost 1 base and 7 bases, there was a span of 17 bases. This CDR3 is built from 16 residues. Germline V gene data show CDR1 as KGHSH and CDR2 as LQKENI. The CDR3 here is CASSPLSGGDLNEQFF. The DNA of the CDR3 is TGTGCCAGCTCACCACTTTCCGGGGGCGACCTAAATGAGCAGTTCTTC. The entire variable domain, with the rest obtained from reference TRBV18 and TRBJ2-1, is as follows: NAGVMQNPRHLVRRRGQEARLRCSPMKGHSHVYWYRQLPEEGLKFMVYLQKENIIDESGMPKERFSAEFPKEGPSILRIQQVVRGDSAAYFCASSPLSGGDLNEQFFGPGTRLTVL.

A single count supports this clonotype. The chain carries TRBV19 and TRBJ1-2; D gene unclear. Germline-derived CDR1 and CDR2 are LNHDA and SQIVND (reference sequence). With 7 bases removed from V and 3 bases from J, the gap between germline ends came to 12 bases. CDR3 size: 13 residues. CDR3 protein: CASNLGPYYGYTF. CDR3 bases: TGTGCCAGTAATCTCGGACCGTACTATGGCTACACCTTC. Combining the CDR3 with reference TRBV19 and TRBJ1-2 gives the whole variable domain DGGITQSPKYLFRKEGQNVTLSCEQNLNHDAMYWYRQDPGQGLRLIYYSQIVNDFQKGDIAEGYSVSREKKESFPLTVTSAQKNPTAFYLCASNLGPYYGYTFGSGTRLTVV.

This clonotype was picked up a small number of times. This rearrangement joins TRBV20-1 to TRBJ2-2; D gene unclear. V dropped 5 bases and J dropped 4 bases, with 14 bases sitting between them. Germline CDR1 reads DFQATT; CDR2 reads SNEGSKA (reference sequence). There are 14 residues in the CDR3. The chain's CDR3 is CSAYTTKGTGELFF. CDR3 DNA sequence: TGCAGTGCTTACACCACGAAAGGCACCGGGGAGCTGTTTTTT.